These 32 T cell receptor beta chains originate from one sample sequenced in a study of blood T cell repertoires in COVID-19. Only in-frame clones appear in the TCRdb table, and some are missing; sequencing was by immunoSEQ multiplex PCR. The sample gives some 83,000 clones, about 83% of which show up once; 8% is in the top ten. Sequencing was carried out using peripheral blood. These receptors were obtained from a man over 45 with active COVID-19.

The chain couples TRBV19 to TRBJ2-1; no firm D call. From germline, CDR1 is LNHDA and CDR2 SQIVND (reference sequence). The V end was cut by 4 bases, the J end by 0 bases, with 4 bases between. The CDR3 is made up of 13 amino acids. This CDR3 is CASSSVSYNEQFF. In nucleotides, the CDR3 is TGTGCCAGTAGTAGCGTCTCCTACAATGAGCAGTTCTTC.

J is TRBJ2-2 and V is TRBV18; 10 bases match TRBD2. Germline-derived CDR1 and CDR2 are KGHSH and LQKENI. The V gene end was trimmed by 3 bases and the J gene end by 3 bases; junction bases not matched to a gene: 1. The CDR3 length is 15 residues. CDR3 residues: CASSPLAGDTGELFF. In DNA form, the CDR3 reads TGTGCCAGCTCACCCCTAGCGGGGGACACCGGGGAGCTGTTTTTT.

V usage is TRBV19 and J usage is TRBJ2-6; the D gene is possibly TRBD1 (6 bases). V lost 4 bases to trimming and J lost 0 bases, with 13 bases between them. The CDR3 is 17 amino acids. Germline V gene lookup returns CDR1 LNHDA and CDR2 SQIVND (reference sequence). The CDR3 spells CASSNPDRYSGANVLTF. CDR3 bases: TGTGCCAGTAGTAACCCGGACAGATACTCTGGGGCCAACGTCCTGACTTTC.

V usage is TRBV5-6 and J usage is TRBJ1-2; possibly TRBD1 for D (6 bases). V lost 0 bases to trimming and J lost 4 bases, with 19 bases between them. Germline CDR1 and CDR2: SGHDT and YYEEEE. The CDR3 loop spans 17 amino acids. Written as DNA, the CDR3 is TGTGCCAGCAGCTTGGCCCCGACAGGACTTACCGCCTATGGCTACACCTTC. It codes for CASSLAPTGLTAYGYTF.

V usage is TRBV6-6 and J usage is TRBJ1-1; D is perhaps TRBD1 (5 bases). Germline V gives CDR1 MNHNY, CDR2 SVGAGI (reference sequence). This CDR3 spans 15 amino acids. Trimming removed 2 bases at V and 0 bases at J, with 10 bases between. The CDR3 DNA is TGTGCCAGCAGTTACGTGGCAGGGCTGAACACTGAAGCTTTCTTT. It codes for CASSYVAGLNTEAFF.

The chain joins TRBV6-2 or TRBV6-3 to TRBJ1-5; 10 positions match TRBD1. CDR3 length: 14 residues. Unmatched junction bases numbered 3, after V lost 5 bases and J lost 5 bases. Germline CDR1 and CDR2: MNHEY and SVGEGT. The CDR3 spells CASSRDRGYQPQHF. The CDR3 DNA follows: TGTGCCAGCAGTAGGGACAGGGGATATCAGCCCCAGCATTTT.

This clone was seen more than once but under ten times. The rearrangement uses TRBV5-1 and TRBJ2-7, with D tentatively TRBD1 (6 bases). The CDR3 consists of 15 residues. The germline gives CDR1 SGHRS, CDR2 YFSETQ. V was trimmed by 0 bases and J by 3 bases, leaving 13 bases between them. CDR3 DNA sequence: TGCGCCAGCAGCTTGGCTCAGGGGAACTTCTACGAGCAGTACTTC. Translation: CASSLAQGNFYEQYF.

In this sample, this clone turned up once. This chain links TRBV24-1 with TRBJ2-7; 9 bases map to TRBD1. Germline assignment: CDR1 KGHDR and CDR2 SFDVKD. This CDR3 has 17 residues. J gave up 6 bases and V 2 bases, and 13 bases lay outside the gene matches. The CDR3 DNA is TGTGCCACCAGTGATTCCGGTTTGGGACAGGGTTGGGCCGAGCAGTACTTC. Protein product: CATSDSGLGQGWAEQYF.

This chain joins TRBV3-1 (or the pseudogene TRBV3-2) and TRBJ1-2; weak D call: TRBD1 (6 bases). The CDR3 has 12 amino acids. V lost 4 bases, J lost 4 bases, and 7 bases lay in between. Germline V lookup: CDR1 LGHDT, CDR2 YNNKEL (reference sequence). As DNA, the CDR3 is TGTGCCAGCAGCCGGACAGCCTATGGCTACACCTTC. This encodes CASSRTAYGYTF.

CDR3 in amino acids: CASSVGSSGGALDTGELFF. CDR3 nucleotide sequence: TGTGCCAGCAGCGTGGGCTCTAGCGGGGGGGCCTTGGACACCGGGGAGCTGTTTTTT. The J gene is TRBJ2-2, the V gene TRBV9; 12 bases fit TRBD2. With 2 bases clipped from V and 3 bases from J, the junction kept 11 bases outside the gene matches. Germline CDR1 reads SGDLS; CDR2 reads YYNGEE. This CDR3 is 19 amino acids long.

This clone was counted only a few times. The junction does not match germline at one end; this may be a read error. The CDR3 nucleotides read TGTGCCAGCAGCCCTAGGAGGGGGCGGTTC. This codes for CASSPRRGRF. The chain is built from TRBV3-1 (or the pseudogene TRBV3-2) and TRBJ2-7; TRBD1 might be the D (7 bases). The CDR3 is 10 amino acids. Germline assignment: CDR1 LGHDT and CDR2 YNNKEL (reference sequence).

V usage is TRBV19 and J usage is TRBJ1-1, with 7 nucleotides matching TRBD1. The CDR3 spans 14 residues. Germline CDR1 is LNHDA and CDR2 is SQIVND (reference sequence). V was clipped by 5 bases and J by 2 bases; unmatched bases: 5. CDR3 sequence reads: CASSAGTVNTEAFF. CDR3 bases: TGTGCCAGTAGTGCCGGGACAGTTAACACTGAAGCTTTCTTT.

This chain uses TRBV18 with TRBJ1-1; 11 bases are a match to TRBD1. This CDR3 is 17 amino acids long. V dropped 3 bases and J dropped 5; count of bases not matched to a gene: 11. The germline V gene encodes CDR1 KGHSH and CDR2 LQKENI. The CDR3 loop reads CASSPLEGTGGRTEAFF. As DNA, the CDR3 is TGTGCCAGCTCACCCCTAGAGGGGACAGGGGGGAGGACTGAAGCTTTCTTT.

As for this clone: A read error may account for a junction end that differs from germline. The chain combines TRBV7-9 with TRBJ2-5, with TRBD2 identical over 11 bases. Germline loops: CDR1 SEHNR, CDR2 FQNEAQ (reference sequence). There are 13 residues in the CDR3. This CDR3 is CASSIAGGETQYF. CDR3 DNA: TGTGCCAGCAGCATAGCGGGAGGGGAGACCCAGTACTTC.

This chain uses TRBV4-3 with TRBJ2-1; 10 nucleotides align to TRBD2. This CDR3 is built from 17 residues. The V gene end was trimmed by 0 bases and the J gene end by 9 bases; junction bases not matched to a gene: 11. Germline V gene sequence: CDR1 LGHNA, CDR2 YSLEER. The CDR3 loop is CASSQDNPAGGPSEQFF. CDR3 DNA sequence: TGCGCCAGCAGCCAAGATAACCCAGCGGGAGGGCCGAGTGAGCAGTTCTTC.

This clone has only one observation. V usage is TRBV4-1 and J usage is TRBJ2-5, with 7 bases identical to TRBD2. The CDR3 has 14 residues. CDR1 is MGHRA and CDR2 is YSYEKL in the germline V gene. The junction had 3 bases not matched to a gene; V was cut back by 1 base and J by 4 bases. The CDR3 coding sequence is TGCGCCAGCAGCCAAGTAGGCGGGAGAGAGACCCAGTACTTC. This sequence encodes CASSQVGGRETQYF.

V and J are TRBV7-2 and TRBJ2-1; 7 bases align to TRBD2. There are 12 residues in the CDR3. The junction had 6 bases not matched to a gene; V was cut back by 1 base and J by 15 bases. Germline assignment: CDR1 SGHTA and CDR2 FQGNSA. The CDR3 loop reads CASSLVREATFF. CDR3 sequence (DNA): TGTGCCAGCAGCTTAGTCCGGGAGGCGACGTTCTTC.

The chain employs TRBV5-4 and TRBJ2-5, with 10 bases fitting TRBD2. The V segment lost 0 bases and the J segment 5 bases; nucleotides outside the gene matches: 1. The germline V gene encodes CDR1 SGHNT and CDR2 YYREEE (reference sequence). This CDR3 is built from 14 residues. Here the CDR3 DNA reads TGTGCCAGCAGCTTGGCTAGCGGGGGTGAGACCCAGTACTTC. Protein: CASSLASGGETQYF.

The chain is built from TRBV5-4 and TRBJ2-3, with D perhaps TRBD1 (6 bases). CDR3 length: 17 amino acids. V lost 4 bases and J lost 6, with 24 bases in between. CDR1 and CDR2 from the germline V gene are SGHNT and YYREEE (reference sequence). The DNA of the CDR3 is TGTGCCAGCAGCCCACAACAGGGCCAAAAACACAGCGATACGCAGTATTTT. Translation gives CASSPQQGQKHSDTQYF.

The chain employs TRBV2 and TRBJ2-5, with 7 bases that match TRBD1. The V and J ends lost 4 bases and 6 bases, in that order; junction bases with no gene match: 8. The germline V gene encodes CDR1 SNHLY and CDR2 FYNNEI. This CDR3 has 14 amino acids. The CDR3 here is CASSVGQGVQTQYF. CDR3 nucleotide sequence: TGTGCCAGCAGTGTGGGCCAGGGGGTGCAGACCCAGTACTTC.

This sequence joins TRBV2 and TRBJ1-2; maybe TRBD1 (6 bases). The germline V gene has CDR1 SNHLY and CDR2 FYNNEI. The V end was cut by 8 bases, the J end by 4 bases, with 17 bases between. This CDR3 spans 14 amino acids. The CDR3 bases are TGTGCCAGCGCCAGACAGGAAGATTTCTATGGCTACACCTTC. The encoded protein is CASARQEDFYGYTF.

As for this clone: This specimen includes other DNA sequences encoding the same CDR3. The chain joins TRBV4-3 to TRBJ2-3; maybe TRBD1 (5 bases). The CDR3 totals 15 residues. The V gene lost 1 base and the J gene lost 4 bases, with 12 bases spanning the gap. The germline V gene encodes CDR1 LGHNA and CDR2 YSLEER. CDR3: CASSQVKRGADTQYF. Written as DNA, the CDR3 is TGCGCCAGCAGCCAAGTGAAAAGGGGCGCAGATACGCAGTATTTT.

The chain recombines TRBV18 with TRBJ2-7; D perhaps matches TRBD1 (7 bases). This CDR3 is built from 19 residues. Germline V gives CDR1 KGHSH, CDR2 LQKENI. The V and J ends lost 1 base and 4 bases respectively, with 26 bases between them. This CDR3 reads CASSPQRANNRGGFYEQYF. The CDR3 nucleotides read TGTGCCAGCTCACCACAGCGGGCGAATAACAGGGGTGGCTTTTACGAGCAGTACTTC.

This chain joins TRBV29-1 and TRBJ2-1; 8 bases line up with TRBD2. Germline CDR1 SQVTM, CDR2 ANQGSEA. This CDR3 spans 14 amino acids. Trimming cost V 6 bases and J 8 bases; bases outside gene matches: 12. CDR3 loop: CSVNGAVAGYEQFF. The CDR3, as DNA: TGCAGCGTCAACGGGGCGGTAGCGGGGTATGAGCAGTTCTTC.

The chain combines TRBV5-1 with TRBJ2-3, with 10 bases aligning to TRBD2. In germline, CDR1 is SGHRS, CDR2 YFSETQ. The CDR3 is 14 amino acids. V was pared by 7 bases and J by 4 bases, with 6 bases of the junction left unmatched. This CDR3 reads CASGLAGDADTQYF. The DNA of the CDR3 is TGCGCCAGCGGGCTAGCGGGAGACGCAGATACGCAGTATTTT.

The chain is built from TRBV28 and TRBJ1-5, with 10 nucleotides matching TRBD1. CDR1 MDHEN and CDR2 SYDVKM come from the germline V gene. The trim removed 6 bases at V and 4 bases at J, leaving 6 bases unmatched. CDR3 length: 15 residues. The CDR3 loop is CASSPGTGVNQPQHF. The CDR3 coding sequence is TGTGCCAGCAGCCCCGGGACAGGGGTTAATCAGCCCCAGCATTTT. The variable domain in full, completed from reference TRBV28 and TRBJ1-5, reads DVKVTQSSRYLVKRTGEKVFLECVQDMDHENMFWYRQDPGLGLRLIYFSYDVKMKEKGDIPEGYSVSREKKERFSLILESASTNQTSMYLCASSPGTGVNQPQHFGDGTRLSIL.

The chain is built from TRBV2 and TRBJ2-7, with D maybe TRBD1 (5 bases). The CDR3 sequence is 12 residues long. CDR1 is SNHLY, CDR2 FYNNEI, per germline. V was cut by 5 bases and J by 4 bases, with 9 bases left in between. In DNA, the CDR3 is TGTGCCAGCAGTCGACAGTTATACGAGCAGTACTTC. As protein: CASSRQLYEQYF.

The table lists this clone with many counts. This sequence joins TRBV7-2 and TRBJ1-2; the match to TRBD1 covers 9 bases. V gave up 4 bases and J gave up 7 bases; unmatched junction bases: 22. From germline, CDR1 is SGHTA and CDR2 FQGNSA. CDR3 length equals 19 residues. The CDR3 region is CASSSQPSGTGSLSGGYTF. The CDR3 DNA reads TGTGCCAGCAGCTCACAGCCTTCCGGGACAGGGTCCCTCTCGGGTGGCTACACCTTC.

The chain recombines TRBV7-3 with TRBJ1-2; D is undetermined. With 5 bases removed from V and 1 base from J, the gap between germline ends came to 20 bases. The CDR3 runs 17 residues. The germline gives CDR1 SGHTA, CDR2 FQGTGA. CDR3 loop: CASSPPIEKRFNYGYTF. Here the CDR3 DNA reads TGTGCCAGCAGCCCCCCCATCGAGAAGAGATTTAACTATGGCTACACCTTC.

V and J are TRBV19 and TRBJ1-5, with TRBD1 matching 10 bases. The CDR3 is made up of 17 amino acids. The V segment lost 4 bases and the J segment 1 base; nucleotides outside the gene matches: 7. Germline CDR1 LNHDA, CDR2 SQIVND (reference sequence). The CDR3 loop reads CASSRDRGSGSNQPQHF. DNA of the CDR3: TGTGCCAGTAGTAGGGACAGGGGCAGTGGGAGCAATCAGCCCCAGCATTTT.

CDR3 residues: CASSVEEGRRDEQFF. DNA for the CDR3: TGTGCCAGCAGCGTAGAAGAGGGAAGGCGGGATGAGCAGTTCTTC. The chain links TRBV9 to TRBJ2-1, with a tentative D call TRBD2 (5 bases). Germline V gene sequence: CDR1 SGDLS, CDR2 YYNGEE. V was pared by 0 bases and J by 8 bases, with 15 bases between. This CDR3 contains 15 residues.

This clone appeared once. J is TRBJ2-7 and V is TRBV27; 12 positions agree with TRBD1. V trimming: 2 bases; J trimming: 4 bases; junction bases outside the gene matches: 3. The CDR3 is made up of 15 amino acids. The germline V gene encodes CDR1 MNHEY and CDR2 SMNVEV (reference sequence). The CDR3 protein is CASSLGTGGGYEQYF. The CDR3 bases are TGTGCCAGCAGTTTAGGGACAGGGGGCGGGTACGAGCAGTACTTC.